In this sample, the clone carrying this T cell receptor (beta chain) turned up once. The sample originates from a study of technical replicates of blood from several donors. The CDR3 is made up of 11 amino acids. Germline V gene lookup returns CDR1 SGHKS and CDR2 YYEKEE (reference sequence). Between the trimmed V and J ends, which lost 2 bases and 11 bases, there was a span of 10 bases. Measured with immunoSEQ multiplex PCR; TCRdb has only the in-frame clones, and not every one. The sample includes 45,000 to 55,000 clones, roughly 94% of them seen just once. Sample: T cells isolated from PBMCs. The chain recombines TRBV5-5 with TRBJ1-1; D ambiguous. The receptor comes from a human donor in good health. Here the CDR3 reads CASSFGFSAFF. CDR3 coding DNA: TGTGCCAGCAGCTTCGGTTTTTCGGCTTTCTTT.